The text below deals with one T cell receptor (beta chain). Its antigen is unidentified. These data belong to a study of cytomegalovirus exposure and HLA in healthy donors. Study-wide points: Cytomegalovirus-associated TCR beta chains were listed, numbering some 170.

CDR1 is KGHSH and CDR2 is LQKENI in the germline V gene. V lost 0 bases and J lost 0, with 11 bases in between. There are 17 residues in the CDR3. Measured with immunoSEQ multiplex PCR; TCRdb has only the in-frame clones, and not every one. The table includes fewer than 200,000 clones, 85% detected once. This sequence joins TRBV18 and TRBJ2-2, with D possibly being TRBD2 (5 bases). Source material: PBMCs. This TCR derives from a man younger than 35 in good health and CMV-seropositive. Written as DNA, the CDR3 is TGTGCCAGCTCACCACCTTCCGGGATCTCGAACACCGGGGAGCTGTTTTTT. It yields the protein CASSPPSGISNTGELFF.